Listed here is a single T cell receptor beta chain. Its antigen has not been determined. Per-nucleotide qualities are absent, and no much larger clonotype sits a single base away. Surgical brain or tumor specimens were cryofrozen in liquid nitrogen immediately after resection, and peripheral blood cells were collected concurrently. The data are from a study of glioma-infiltrating T cells (dated by TCRdb to about 2016). Context from the whole study: Low-grade gliomas were represented by WHO grade II oligodendrogliomas or astrocytomas, and glioblastomas were represented by WHO grade IV tumors that were sampled at initial rather than recurrent diagnosis. Before surgery, glioma patients were given dexamethasone for six or fewer days. The sequencing target for blood libraries was roughly 4- to 11-fold coverage of around 1 million peripheral T cells. Sequencing of TCR alpha- and beta-chain repertoires was performed on glioma tissue, on non-neoplastic brain tissue, and on matched peripheral blood mononuclear cells. Each tissue-infiltrating repertoire was compared with the same patient's peripheral blood repertoire to measure divergence between tissue and blood T-cell populations. The paired cohort was made up of three low-grade glioma patients, under ten primary glioblastoma patients and three non-glioma patients who contributed non-neoplastic brain tissue.

According to the germline V gene (reference sequence), CDR1 reads SGHAT and CDR2 reads FQDESV. The CDR3 measures 14 amino acids from cysteine to phenylalanine. This entry keeps only the CDR3 DNA: 42 bases, framed from base 1. V is pared back by 3 bases and J by 4 bases, with 11 bases lying between the germline termini. On the study overall, not on this receptor specifically: Patients with low tissue-blood divergence were marked by a signature set of shared blood CDR3 motifs, and this signature set was depleted in highly divergent patients. Small numbers underpinned the group comparisons: 7 to 9 glioblastoma patients, three low-grade glioma patients and three non-neoplastic patients. VJ-independent divergence between tissue and blood was found to be below expectation in non-neoplastic patients but above expectation in all gliomas, particularly low-grade gliomas. Only a very small number of CDR3 sequences turned up in both tissue and blood, a result put down to high CDR3 diversity combined with limited sampling.

TCR alpha and beta CDR3 regions were amplified with the iRepertoire nested amplicon-rescue multiplex PCR (arm-PCR) platform from RNA. The input for one-step reverse transcription and amplification was roughly 85-400 ng of either tissue mRNA or PBMC total RNA. Following bead purification, Illumina adapters were added by a secondary multiplex PCR, and the libraries were gel-purified between 200 and 400 bp. The libraries contained internal 6-nucleotide barcodes that were used for demultiplexing. The libraries were sequenced on an Illumina MiSeq using 2x220 or 2x250 nucleotide paired-end reads. Per the authors' processing: FLASH 1.2.11 was used to merge paired reads, and BWA-MEM then aligned the reads to the GRCh37 human genome before TRA and TRB reads were extracted. V and J assignment used an IMGT-derived reference of cassette sequences and CDR3 motifs that included pseudogenes. Reads were translated in three frames, and productive CDR3s were defined as those with a C...FGXG motif and no stop codons. A clonotype was defined as a unique combination of a V-J cassette pair and a CDR3 amino acid sequence. Reads were filtered by Hamming distance, thresholded by each sample's sequence error rate in mapped regions. TCRdb cleaned the public reads at Q25 with fastp, built clones with MiXCR and kept in-frame beta chains. Identical CDR3 proteins give one entry, which carries the most common genes and DNA. It is TCRdb's table, rather than the study itself, that gives the V and J calls and clone size. This sample holds 300,000 to 450,000 distinct CDR3 sequences; 41% were observed only once. About 11% of the sample comes from the top ten.

The chain employs TRBV11-1 and TRBJ2-3; there is no confident call for the D gene. The receptor was derived from a human donor with low-grade glioma or glioblastoma, undergoing nonglioma brain surgery, or in good health (not recorded which). Sequenced material: glioma tissue, nonneoplastic brain tissue, or PBMCs (not recorded which). The CDR3 here reads CASSFDASPDTQYF. The DNA sequence is as follows: TGTGCCAGCAGCTTTGACGCAAGCCCAGATACGCAGTATTTT.